Below are 30 T cell receptor beta chains sequenced from a single sample in a study of liver allograft versus peripheral blood T cells. Study details: Liver transplant recipients had T cell receptor repertoires compared between transplanted liver and peripheral blood.

Using its own MiXCR run on the reads, TCRdb lists one record per CDR3 protein. The sample includes 7,500 to 9,000 distinct CDR3 sequences, roughly 15% of them seen just once. The receptor source for this set is a human patient who had a liver transplant. Some T cells may possibly be graft donor cells.

In this sample, this clonotype is medium-sized. The chain is built from TRBV15 and TRBJ2-3; D is perhaps TRBD2 (6 bases). CDR1 and CDR2 from the germline V gene are LNHNV and YYDKDF (reference sequence). V dropped 3 bases and J dropped 5 bases, with 21 bases sitting between them. This CDR3 comprises 17 residues. The CDR3 DNA follows: TGTGCCACCAGCAGTTATGTGGGCGGGGACGCCGAAGATACGCAGTATTTT. This encodes CATSSYVGGDAEDTQYF.

This clonotype was seen many times. The CDR3 loop is CAWRLATNEKLFF. In nucleotides, the CDR3 is TGTGCCTGGAGGTTGGCAACTAATGAAAAACTGTTTTTT. The chain employs TRBV30 and TRBJ1-4, with unresolved D. This CDR3 has 13 amino acids. V lost 3 bases and J 0 bases, leaving 5 bases between the germline ends. Germline lookup yields CDR1 GTSNPN and CDR2 SVGIG (reference sequence).

The table lists this clonotype with a few counts. The rearrangement joins TRBV20-1 to TRBJ1-1; maybe TRBD1 (5 bases). Germline CDR1 DFQATT, CDR2 SNEGSKA (reference sequence). The CDR3 contains 15 residues. Trimming removed 0 bases at V and 4 bases at J, with 15 bases between. The CDR3: CSARDGGGFFTEAFF. In nucleotides, the CDR3 is TGCAGTGCTAGAGATGGGGGGGGTTTTTTCACTGAAGCTTTCTTT.

This clonotype counts as medium-sized. V gene TRBV7-9 combines with J gene TRBJ1-4; D not resolved. The CDR3 is made up of 14 amino acids. Trimming stripped 2 bases from V and 8 bases from J, with 12 bases between. Germline lookup yields CDR1 SEHNR and CDR2 FQNEAQ (reference sequence). The CDR3 DNA reads TGTGCCAGCAGCTTATACGCAAACGGAGAAAAACTGTTTTTT. This sequence encodes CASSLYANGEKLFF.

By its share, this clonotype is medium-sized (0.01 to 0.1%). The rearrangement uses TRBV7-9 and TRBJ1-2; no clear D. The CDR3 consists of 13 residues. V shed 5 bases and J shed 4 bases, with 11 bases lying between them. Germline V gene data show CDR1 as SEHNR and CDR2 as FQNEAQ (reference sequence). The chain's CDR3 is CASSQGVGYGYTF. The CDR3 region has the DNA TGTGCCAGCAGCCAAGGAGTGGGCTATGGCTACACCTTC.

The chain recombines TRBV7-9 with TRBJ1-2; D remains unclear. V lost 3 bases and J lost 7, with 9 bases in between. This CDR3 comprises 12 residues. Germline V lookup: CDR1 SEHNR, CDR2 FQNEAQ (reference sequence). The CDR3 coding sequence is TGTGCCAGCAGCTTGGACCATGTTGGCTACACCTTC. Its translation: CASSLDHVGYTF.

The CDR3 DNA follows: TGCGCCAGCAGGTTCACAGGGGCGTCTAACTATGGCTACACCTTC. Amino acid sequence: CASRFTGASNYGYTF. The chain links TRBV5-1 to TRBJ1-2, with TRBD1 identical over 7 bases. Germline values: CDR1 SGHRS, CDR2 YFSETQ. The CDR3 has 15 amino acids. V was pared by 5 bases and J by 0 bases, with 7 bases of the junction left unmatched.

As regards this clonotype: This may come from a read error, since a much larger clone is one base off. Because it lacks the conserved phenylalanine or tryptophan at the end, this CDR3 is likely a read error. The J gene is TRBJ2-5, the V gene TRBV18; 7 nucleotides line up with TRBD2. J lost 7 bases, V lost 2 bases, and 7 bases had no gene match. The CDR3 extends over 14 amino acids. The germline V gene encodes CDR1 KGHSH and CDR2 LQKENI. CDR3 bases: TGTGCCAGCTCACCAAGAAAAGCGGGAAGGACCCAGTACTCC. Amino acids: CASSPRKAGRTQYS.

This clonotype was seen only a few times. The chain employs TRBV7-3 and TRBJ1-1; 10 bases are a match to TRBD1. The V segment lost 4 bases and the J segment 4 bases; nucleotides outside the gene matches: 6. Germline loops: CDR1 SGHTA, CDR2 FQGTGA. The CDR3 is 15 residues long. The CDR3 region has the DNA TGTGCCAGCAGCTCCTGGACAGGGGGACCCACTGAAGCTTTCTTT. Protein product: CASSSWTGGPTEAFF.

This chain connects TRBV24-1 to TRBJ2-1; 10 bases match TRBD2. The CDR3 covers 16 residues. Germline V gives CDR1 KGHDR, CDR2 SFDVKD. V shed 11 bases and J 6 bases; nucleotides not matched to a gene: 15. CDR3 bases: TGTGCCAGCAGCTTGACCAGCGGGAGGGCCGCCAATGAGCAGTTCTTC. It yields the protein CASSLTSGRAANEQFF.

This clonotype is labeled medium-sized. The chain joins TRBV20-1 to TRBJ1-6, with D possibly being TRBD1 (5 bases). The CDR3 contains 13 residues. With 7 bases removed from V and 8 bases from J, the gap between germline ends came to 15 bases. The germline CDR1 and CDR2 sequences are DFQATT and SNEGSKA (reference sequence). Here the CDR3 DNA reads TGCAGTGTTAAGATGGGGCCAGATTCACCCCTCCACTTT. As protein: CSVKMGPDSPLHF.

This clonotype is judged medium-sized (0.01 to 0.1%). V gene TRBV6-5 combines with J gene TRBJ1-6; tentative D call: TRBD1 (6 bases). The V end lost 0 bases, the J end lost 8 bases, and 11 bases lay between the germline ends. CDR3 length equals 15 residues. CDR1 MNHEY and CDR2 SVGAGI come from the germline V gene. The CDR3 region has the DNA TGTGCCAGCAGTTACTCACAGGGTGTTCATTCACCCCTCCACTTT. It translates to CASSYSQGVHSPLHF.

This clonotype was detected ten times or more. The V call is TRBV19, the J call TRBJ1-1, with D uncertain. The germline V and J ends were trimmed by 5 bases and 1 base, with 8 bases remaining between them. Per the germline V gene, CDR1 is LNHDA and CDR2 is SQIVND (reference sequence). CDR3 length: 13 amino acids. This chain's CDR3 is CASSVGENTEAFF. CDR3 DNA sequence: TGTGCCAGTAGTGTGGGAGAGAACACTGAAGCTTTCTTT.

By sample share, this clonotype is medium-sized. Germline and junction disagree at one end, which may indicate a read error. V and J are TRBV6-1 and TRBJ2-7; unclear D gene. There are 12 residues in the CDR3. CDR1 MNHNS and CDR2 SASEGT come from the germline V gene. This chain's CDR3 is CASSEVASSARF. DNA of the CDR3: TGTGCCAGCAGTGAGGTTGCATCATCTGCCCGCTTC.

Here the CDR3 reads CSAAGQGNEQYF. CDR3 nucleotides: TGCAGTGCCGCGGGACAGGGAAACGAGCAGTACTTC. The chain couples TRBV20-1 to TRBJ2-7, with 9 bases matching TRBD1. Per germline, CDR1 DFQATT and CDR2 SNEGSKA (reference sequence). The CDR3 is made up of 12 amino acids. The J segment lost 5 bases and the V segment lost 6 bases, leaving 5 bases of the junction unmatched.

By proportion, this clonotype is medium-sized (0.01 to 0.1%). The J gene is TRBJ2-3, the V gene TRBV6-6; 7 nucleotides line up with TRBD1. This CDR3 is 16 amino acids long. Germline lookup yields CDR1 MNHNY and CDR2 SVGAGI (reference sequence). Unmatched junction bases numbered 10, after V lost 6 bases and J lost 1 base. CDR3 loop: CASSRTRGQGTDTQYF. CDR3 in DNA: TGTGCCAGCAGCCGCACCCGCGGACAGGGCACAGATACGCAGTATTTT.

Sample share makes this clonotype large (0.1 to 1%). The V gene is TRBV29-1, the J gene TRBJ2-6; maybe TRBD1 (6 bases). The CDR3 has 14 amino acids. Trimming cost V 5 bases and J 3 bases, with 11 bases left between them. Germline lookup yields CDR1 SQVTM and CDR2 ANQGSEA. The CDR3 here is CSVTGTGGANVLTF. The CDR3 DNA sequence: TGCAGCGTTACAGGGACGGGTGGGGCCAACGTCCTGACTTTC.

The rearrangement uses TRBV9 and TRBJ2-2; D uncertain. This CDR3 region has 13 residues. Trimming took off 3 bases at V and 7 bases at J, with 10 bases between the two ends. Germline V gene sequence: CDR1 SGDLS, CDR2 YYNGEE. CDR3 coding DNA: TGTGCCAGCAGCGCCCGGGTGGGCGGGGAGCTGTTTTTT. It encodes CASSARVGGELFF.

This clonotype counts as medium-sized. The rearrangement uses TRBV6-6 and TRBJ2-3, with TRBD1 matching 9 bases. Germline V gene sequence: CDR1 MNHNY, CDR2 SVGAGI (reference sequence). CDR3 length: 15 amino acids. V was clipped by 4 bases and J by 1 base; unmatched bases: 3. The CDR3, as DNA: TGTGCCAGCAGTTCCCGGGACAGGGGCACAGATACGCAGTATTTT. Its protein product is CASSSRDRGTDTQYF.

The rearrangement links TRBV5-4 to TRBJ2-3; D might be TRBD1 or TRBD2, each matching 6 bases. Trimming took off 0 bases at V and 2 bases at J, with 13 bases between the two ends. Germline V lookup: CDR1 SGHNT, CDR2 YYREEE (reference sequence). The CDR3 length is 16 residues. This CDR3 is CASSLGTGAYTDTQYF. The CDR3 DNA reads as TGTGCCAGCAGCTTGGGCACGGGGGCCTACACAGATACGCAGTATTTT.

This clonotype is categorized as medium-sized. This chain links TRBV18 with TRBJ1-4; D remains ambiguous. Trimming took off 1 base at V and 5 bases at J, with 8 bases between the two ends. The CDR3 consists of 14 residues. The germline CDR1 and CDR2 sequences are KGHSH and LQKENI. In DNA, the CDR3 is TGTGCCAGCTCACCACGTCAAGTGAATGAAAAACTGTTTTTT. The encoded protein is CASSPRQVNEKLFF.

This clonotype was counted between two and nine times. The V and J genes are TRBV9 and TRBJ2-6, with a possible D match to TRBD2 (5 bases). V lost 4 bases to trimming and J lost 2 bases, with 13 bases between them. Per the germline V gene, CDR1 is SGDLS and CDR2 is YYNGEE. The CDR3 totals 16 residues. DNA of the CDR3: TGTGCCAGCAGCCCCGACGGGGTCCCTGGGGCCAACGTCCTGACTTTC. This gives the protein CASSPDGVPGANVLTF.

This clonotype was picked up a small number of times. The chain uses TRBV12-5 and TRBJ2-7, with TRBD2 matching over 7 bases. Germline values: CDR1 LGHNT, CDR2 FRNRAP. J gave up 6 bases and V 6 bases, and 11 bases lay outside the gene matches. The CDR3 runs to 14 residues. The CDR3 DNA follows: TGTGCTAGTGGCCGGGAGGCACCGTACGTCGAGCAGTACTTC. Encoded protein: CASGREAPYVEQYF.

This clonotype occurred many times. The gene calls are TRBV20-1 and TRBJ2-7; 11 bases fit TRBD2. Germline assignment: CDR1 DFQATT and CDR2 SNEGSKA (reference sequence). The CDR3 is made up of 14 amino acids. V shed 3 bases, J shed 4 bases, and the junction held 5 bases outside the gene matches. The chain's CDR3 is CSASKASGGYEQYF. The CDR3 region has the DNA TGCAGTGCTAGCAAGGCTAGCGGGGGGTACGAGCAGTACTTC.

This clonotype is medium-sized within its sample. This chain joins TRBV29-1 and TRBJ2-6, with 12 bases lining up with TRBD1. The CDR3 runs 16 residues. Unmatched junction bases numbered 3, after V lost 4 bases and J lost 2 bases. Germline V gene lookup returns CDR1 SQVTM and CDR2 ANQGSEA. CDR3 coding DNA: TGCAGCGTTGGGGACAGGGGGCGAGCTGGGGCCAACGTCCTGACTTTC. Protein sequence: CSVGDRGRAGANVLTF.

This clonotype is judged medium-sized. V and J are TRBV7-2 and TRBJ1-2; the D is unclear. This CDR3 has 14 residues. V was trimmed by 1 base and J by 4 bases, leaving 10 bases between them. Per the germline V gene, CDR1 is SGHTA and CDR2 is FQGNSA. The CDR3, as DNA: TGTGCCAGCAGCTTAGTGAGGCCCGGCTATGGCTACACCTTC. Protein product: CASSLVRPGYGYTF.

The gene calls are TRBV9 and TRBJ2-2; D ambiguous. The CDR3 runs to 15 residues. V was pared by 3 bases and J by 4 bases, with 13 bases between. Germline V gives CDR1 SGDLS, CDR2 YYNGEE. The DNA of the CDR3 is TGTGCCAGCAGCGCAACTCCCCGTGGCACCGGGGAGCTGTTTTTT. Protein: CASSATPRGTGELFF. The whole variable domain, remainder taken from reference TRBV9 and TRBJ2-2, is DSGVTQTPKHLITATGQRVTLRCSPRSGDLSVYWYQQSLDQGLQFLIQYYNGEERAKGNILERFSAQQFPDLHSELNLSSLELGDSALYFCASSATPRGTGELFFGEGSRLTVL.

The chain has TRBV3-1 and TRBJ1-2; D gene ambiguous. The CDR3 totals 13 residues. Deletions cut 4 bases from V and 0 bases from J, with 6 bases between. Germline V gene lookup returns CDR1 LGHDT and CDR2 YNNKEL (reference sequence). The CDR3 here is CASSRLANYGYTF. DNA for the CDR3: TGTGCCAGCAGCCGGCTAGCTAACTATGGCTACACCTTC.

The table lists this clonotype with a few counts. Here the CDR3 reads CATKTGNENSPLHF. The CDR3 DNA reads TGCGCCACCAAGACAGGGAACGAGAATTCACCCCTCCACTTT. The chain employs TRBV5-1 and TRBJ1-6; 7 bases are shared with TRBD1. The CDR3 consists of 14 residues. Germline V gene sequence: CDR1 SGHRS, CDR2 YFSETQ. Trimming cost V 9 bases and J 7 bases; bases outside gene matches: 10. Full variable domain (remainder filled in from reference TRBV5-1 and TRBJ1-6): KAGVTQTPRYLIKTRGQQVTLSCSPISGHRSVSWYQQTPGQGLQFLFEYFSETQRNKGNFPGRFSGRQFSNSRSEMNVSTLELGDSALYLCATKTGNENSPLHFGNGTRLTVT.

This clonotype was observed once. The J gene is TRBJ2-2, the V gene TRBV12-3 or TRBV12-4; D is unclear. The CDR3 covers 15 residues. V lost 6 bases and J lost 9, with 20 bases in between. CDR3 sequence (DNA): TGTGCCAGCAGCCCCGTCAATCCAGCAAACCGGGAGCTGTTTTTT. Protein: CASSPVNPANRELFF.